Below are 8 T cell receptor beta chains sequenced from a single sample in a study of blood T cell repertoires in COVID-19. Sequenced by immunoSEQ multiplex PCR; TCRdb stores in-frame clones only, minus some. This table has tens of thousands of clones, approximately 90% appearing once. Sequencing was carried out using peripheral blood. The origin of the receptors is a man aged 45-60 years with active COVID-19.

Only one count was recorded for this clone. The chain couples TRBV2 to TRBJ2-1, with 8 bases matching TRBD2. CDR1 is SNHLY and CDR2 is FYNNEI in the germline V gene. The V segment lost 7 bases and the J segment 8 bases; nucleotides outside the gene matches: 16. The CDR3 consists of 16 residues. Here the CDR3 reads CASTPQGLAGLYEQFF. CDR3 in DNA: TGTGCCAGCACTCCTCAGGGTCTAGCGGGCCTCTATGAGCAGTTCTTC.

The chain is built from TRBV7-3 and TRBJ1-1; TRBD1 agrees at 7 bases. Germline V CDR1 and CDR2: SGHTA, FQGTGA. The CDR3 covers 14 residues. Unmatched junction bases numbered 9, after V lost 3 bases and J lost 8 bases. The CDR3 DNA reads as TGTGCCAGCAGCTTGACAGGGCCACAGGCAGAAGCTTTCTTT. This sequence encodes CASSLTGPQAEAFF.

The sample holds a few counts of this clone. The chain recombines TRBV15 with TRBJ1-5, with D maybe TRBD1 (5 bases). Per the germline V gene, CDR1 is LNHNV and CDR2 is YYDKDF (reference sequence). V lost 3 bases and J lost 9, with 18 bases in between. CDR3 size: 15 residues. The CDR3 protein is CATSSLRGSGGPQHF. The CDR3 region has the DNA TGTGCCACCAGCAGCTTGCGGGGGTCGGGAGGGCCCCAGCATTTT.

This chain uses TRBV11-2 with TRBJ2-1; perhaps TRBD2 as D (6 bases). Trimming left V 3 bases short and J 8 bases short, with 17 bases between. The CDR3 runs to 15 residues. Germline V CDR1 and CDR2: SGHAT, FQNNGV. CDR3 loop: CASSLGLLAEDEQFF. In DNA, the CDR3 is TGTGCCAGCAGCTTGGGGTTACTAGCTGAGGATGAGCAGTTCTTC.

The chain carries TRBV28 and TRBJ2-1; 7 bases align to TRBD2. Germline V gene sequence: CDR1 MDHEN, CDR2 SYDVKM. This CDR3 has 14 residues. The junction had 4 bases not matched to a gene; V was cut back by 6 bases and J by 2 bases. Here the CDR3 reads CASRSRGAYNEQFF. In DNA, the CDR3 is TGTGCCAGCAGGTCACGGGGGGCCTACAATGAGCAGTTCTTC.

The rearrangement uses TRBV7-9 and TRBJ2-1; D might be TRBD2 (6 bases). Germline CDR1 and CDR2: SEHNR and FQNEAQ (reference sequence). The CDR3 consists of 18 residues. The V end lost 0 bases, the J end lost 1 base, and 16 bases lay between the germline ends. DNA of the CDR3: TGTGCCAGCAGCTTAGCTTTTCCTAGCGCAACTTCCTACAATGAGCAGTTCTTC. Translation gives CASSLAFPSATSYNEQFF.

V gene TRBV28 combines with J gene TRBJ1-4; D is perhaps TRBD1 (6 bases). The CDR3 is 15 amino acids. With 5 bases removed from V and 3 bases from J, the gap between germline ends came to 13 bases. Germline lookup yields CDR1 MDHEN and CDR2 SYDVKM. The CDR3 region has the DNA TGTGCCAGCAGTCCCCAGGGGACCCCTAATGAAAAACTGTTTTTT. Translation: CASSPQGTPNEKLFF.

This chain connects TRBV29-1 to TRBJ2-7; D is undetermined. The germline V gene encodes CDR1 SQVTM and CDR2 ANQGSEA. The length of the CDR3 is 11 residues. Trimming stripped 7 bases from V and 0 bases from J, with 7 bases between. CDR3 protein: CSATVSYEQYF. The DNA for the CDR3 is TGCAGCGCTACGGTCTCCTACGAGCAGTACTTC.